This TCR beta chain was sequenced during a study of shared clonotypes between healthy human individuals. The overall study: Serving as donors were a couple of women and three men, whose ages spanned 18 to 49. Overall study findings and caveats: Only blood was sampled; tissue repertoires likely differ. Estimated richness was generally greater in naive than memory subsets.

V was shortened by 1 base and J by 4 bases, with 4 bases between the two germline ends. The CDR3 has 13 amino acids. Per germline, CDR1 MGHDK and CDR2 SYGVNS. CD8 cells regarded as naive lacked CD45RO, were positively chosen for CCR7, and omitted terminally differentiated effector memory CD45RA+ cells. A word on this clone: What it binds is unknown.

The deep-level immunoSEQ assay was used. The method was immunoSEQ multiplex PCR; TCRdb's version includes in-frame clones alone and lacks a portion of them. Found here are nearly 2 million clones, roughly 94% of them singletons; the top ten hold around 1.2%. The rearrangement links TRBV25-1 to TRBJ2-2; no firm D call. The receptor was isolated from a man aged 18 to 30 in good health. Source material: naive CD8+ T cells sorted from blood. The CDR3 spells CASSELITGELFF. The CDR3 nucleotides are TGTGCCAGCAGTGAATTAATCACCGGGGAGCTGTTTTTT.